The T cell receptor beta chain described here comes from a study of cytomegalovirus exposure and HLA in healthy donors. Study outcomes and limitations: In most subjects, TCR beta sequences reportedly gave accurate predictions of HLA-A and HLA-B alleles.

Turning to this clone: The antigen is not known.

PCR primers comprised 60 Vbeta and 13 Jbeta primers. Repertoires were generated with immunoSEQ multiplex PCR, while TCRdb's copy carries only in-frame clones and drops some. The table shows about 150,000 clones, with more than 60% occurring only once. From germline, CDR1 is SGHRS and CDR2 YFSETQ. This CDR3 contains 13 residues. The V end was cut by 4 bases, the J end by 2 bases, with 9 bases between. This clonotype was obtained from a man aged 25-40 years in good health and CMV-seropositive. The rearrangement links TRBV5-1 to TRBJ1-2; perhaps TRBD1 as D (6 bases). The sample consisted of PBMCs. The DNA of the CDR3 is TGCGCCAGCAGCCGGGACAAAAACTATGGCTACACCTTC. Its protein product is CASSRDKNYGYTF.